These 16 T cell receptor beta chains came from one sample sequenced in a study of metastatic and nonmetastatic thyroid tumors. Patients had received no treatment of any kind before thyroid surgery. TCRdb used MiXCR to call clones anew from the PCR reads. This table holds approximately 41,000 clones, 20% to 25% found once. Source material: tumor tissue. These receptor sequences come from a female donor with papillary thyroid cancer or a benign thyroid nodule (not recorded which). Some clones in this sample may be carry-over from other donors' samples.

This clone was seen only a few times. The CDR3 nucleotides are TGTGCCACCAGCAGAGATCGGGGCGAGAACACTGAAGCTTTCTTT. Translating gives CATSRDRGENTEAFF. This chain links TRBV15 with TRBJ1-1; the D gene is possibly TRBD1 (5 bases). Germline V CDR1 and CDR2: LNHNV, YYDKDF (reference sequence). This CDR3 has 15 amino acids. V was clipped by 0 bases and J by 1 base, with 9 bases between them.

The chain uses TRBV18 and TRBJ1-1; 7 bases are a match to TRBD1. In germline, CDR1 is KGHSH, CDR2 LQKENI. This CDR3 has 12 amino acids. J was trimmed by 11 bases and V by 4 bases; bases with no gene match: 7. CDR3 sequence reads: CASSHRQGQAFF. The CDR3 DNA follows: TGTGCCAGCTCACACCGACAGGGACAGGCTTTCTTT.

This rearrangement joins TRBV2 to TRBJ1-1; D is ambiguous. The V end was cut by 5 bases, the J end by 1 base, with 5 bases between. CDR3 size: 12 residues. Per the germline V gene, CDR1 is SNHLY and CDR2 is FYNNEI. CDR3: CASSKPNTEAFF. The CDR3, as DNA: TGTGCCAGCAGTAAACCGAACACTGAAGCTTTCTTT.

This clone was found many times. The CDR3 reads CSARGSGQGKHYEQYF. CDR3 sequence (DNA): TGCAGTGCTAGAGGTTCGGGACAGGGGAAGCACTACGAGCAGTACTTC. V usage is TRBV20-1 and J usage is TRBJ2-7, with 10 bases lining up with TRBD1. Trimming took 1 base from V and 3 from J; bases not matched to a gene: 9. CDR1 is DFQATT, CDR2 SNEGSKA, per germline (reference sequence). There are 16 residues in the CDR3.

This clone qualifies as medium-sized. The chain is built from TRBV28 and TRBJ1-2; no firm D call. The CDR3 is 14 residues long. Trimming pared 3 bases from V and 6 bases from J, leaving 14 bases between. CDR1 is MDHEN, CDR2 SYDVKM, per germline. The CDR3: CASSFGRALHGYTF. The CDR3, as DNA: TGTGCCAGCAGTTTTGGGAGGGCTCTCCATGGCTACACCTTC.

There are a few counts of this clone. As DNA, the CDR3 is TGTGCCAGCAGTTACGGGGGCCCCTACAATGAGCAGTTCTTC. Translating it yields CASSYGGPYNEQFF. V usage is TRBV12-3 or TRBV12-4 and J usage is TRBJ2-1; perhaps D is TRBD1 or TRBD2 (6 bases each). This CDR3 contains 14 residues. Trimming pared 4 bases from V and 2 bases from J, leaving 9 bases between.

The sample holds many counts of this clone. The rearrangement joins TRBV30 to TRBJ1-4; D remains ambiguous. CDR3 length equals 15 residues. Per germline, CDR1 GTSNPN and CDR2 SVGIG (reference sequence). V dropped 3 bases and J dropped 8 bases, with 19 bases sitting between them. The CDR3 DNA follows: TGTGCCTGGAGCAAACTCGGGGTTGCCTTCGAAAAACTGTTTTTT. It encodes CAWSKLGVAFEKLFF.

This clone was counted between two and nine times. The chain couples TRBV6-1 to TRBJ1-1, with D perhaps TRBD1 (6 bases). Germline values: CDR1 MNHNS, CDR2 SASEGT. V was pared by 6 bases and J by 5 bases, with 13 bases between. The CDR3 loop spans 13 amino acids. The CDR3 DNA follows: TGTGCCAGCAGCGCCCGACAGGATACTGAAGCTTTCTTT. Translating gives CASSARQDTEAFF.

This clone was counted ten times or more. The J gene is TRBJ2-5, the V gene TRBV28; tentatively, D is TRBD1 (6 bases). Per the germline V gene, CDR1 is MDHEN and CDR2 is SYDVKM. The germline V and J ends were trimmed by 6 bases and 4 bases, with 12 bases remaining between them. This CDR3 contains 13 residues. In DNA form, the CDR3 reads TGTGCCAGCAGAGTAGGGGGAGTAGAGACCCAGTACTTC. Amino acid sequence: CASRVGGVETQYF.

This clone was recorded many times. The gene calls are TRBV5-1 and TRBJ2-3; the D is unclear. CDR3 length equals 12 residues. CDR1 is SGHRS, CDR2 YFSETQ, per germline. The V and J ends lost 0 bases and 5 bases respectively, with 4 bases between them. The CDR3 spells CASSLAQDTQYF. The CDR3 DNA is TGCGCCAGCAGCTTGGCTCAAGATACGCAGTATTTT.

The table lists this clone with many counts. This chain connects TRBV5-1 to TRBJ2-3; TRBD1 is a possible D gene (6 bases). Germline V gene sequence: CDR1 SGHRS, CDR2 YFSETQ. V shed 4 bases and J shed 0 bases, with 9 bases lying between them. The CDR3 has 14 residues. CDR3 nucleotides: TGCGCCAGCAGCCGACAGGAGAGCACAGATACGCAGTATTTT. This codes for CASSRQESTDTQYF.

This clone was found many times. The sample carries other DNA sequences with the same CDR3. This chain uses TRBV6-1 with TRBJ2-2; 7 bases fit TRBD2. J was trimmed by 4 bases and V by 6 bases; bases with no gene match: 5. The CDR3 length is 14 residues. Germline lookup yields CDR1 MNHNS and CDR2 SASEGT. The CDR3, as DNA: TGTGCCAGCAGGGGGCGGGAGTCCACCGGGGAGCTGTTTTTT. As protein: CASRGRESTGELFF.

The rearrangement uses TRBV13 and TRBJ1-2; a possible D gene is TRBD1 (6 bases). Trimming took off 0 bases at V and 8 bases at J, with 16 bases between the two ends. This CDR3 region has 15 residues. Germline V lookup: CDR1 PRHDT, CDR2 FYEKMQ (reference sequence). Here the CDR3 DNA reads TGTGCCAGCAGCTTAGGAGGACAGCTCCCTTTAGGCTACACCTTC. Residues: CASSLGGQLPLGYTF.

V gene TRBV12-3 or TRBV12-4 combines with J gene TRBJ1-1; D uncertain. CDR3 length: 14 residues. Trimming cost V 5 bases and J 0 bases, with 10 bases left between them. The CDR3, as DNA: TGTGCCAGCAGTGAGACGCGAGTGAACACTGAAGCTTTCTTT. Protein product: CASSETRVNTEAFF.

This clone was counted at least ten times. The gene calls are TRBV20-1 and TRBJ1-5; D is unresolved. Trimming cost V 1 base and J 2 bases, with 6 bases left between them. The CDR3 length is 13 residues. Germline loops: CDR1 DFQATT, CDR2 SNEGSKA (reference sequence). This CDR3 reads CSARGGGNQPQHF. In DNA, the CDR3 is TGCAGTGCTAGAGGGGGAGGCAATCAGCCCCAGCATTTT.

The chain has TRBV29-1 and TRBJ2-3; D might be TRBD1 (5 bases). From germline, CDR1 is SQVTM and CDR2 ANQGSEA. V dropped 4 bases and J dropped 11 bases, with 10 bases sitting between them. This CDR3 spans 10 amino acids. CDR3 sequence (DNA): TGCAGCGTTGGGGGCGGTGAGCAGTATTTT. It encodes CSVGGGEQYF.